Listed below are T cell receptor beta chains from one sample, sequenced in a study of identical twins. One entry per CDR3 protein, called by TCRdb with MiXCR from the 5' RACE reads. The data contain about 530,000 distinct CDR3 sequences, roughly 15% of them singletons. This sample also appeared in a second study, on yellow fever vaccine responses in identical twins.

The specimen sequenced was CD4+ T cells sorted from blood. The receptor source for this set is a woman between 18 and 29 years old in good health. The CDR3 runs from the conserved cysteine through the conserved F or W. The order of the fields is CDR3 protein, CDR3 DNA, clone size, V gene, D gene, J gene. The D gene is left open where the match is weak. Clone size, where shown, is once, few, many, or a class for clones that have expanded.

CSVVLPPRSTEAFF TGCAGCGTCGTCCTTCCCCCTCGAAGTACTGAAGCTTTCTTT few TRBV29-1 NA TRBJ1-1
CSADRGGAPGNSPLHF TGCAGTGCTGATCGCGGGGGCGCCCCGGGCAATTCACCCCTCCACTTT NA TRBV20-1 NA TRBJ1-6
CASRPGTGPYNEQFF TGTGCCAGCAGACCCGGGACAGGGCCCTACAATGAGCAGTTCTTC few TRBV6-1 TRBD1 TRBJ2-1
CASSTRGVGAKNIQYF TGTGCCAGCAGCACCCGGGGGGTCGGGGCCAAAAACATTCAGTACTTC NA TRBV7-8 TRBD2 TRBJ2-4
CASSQSTFASSGYGYTF TGTGCCAGCAGCCAAAGCACCTTCGCATCCTCGGGCTATGGCTACACCTTC few TRBV3-1 NA TRBJ1-2
CASSFPLSGGGQETQYF TGTGCCAGCAGCTTCCCCCTTAGCGGGGGGGGGCAAGAGACCCAGTACTTC few TRBV9 TRBD2 TRBJ2-5
CASSLKGEGANSPLHF TGCGCCAGCAGCTTGAAGGGCGAAGGGGCGAATTCACCCCTCCACTTT NA TRBV5-1 NA TRBJ1-6
CATQGGDSNQPQHF TGTGCCACACAAGGGGGGGATAGCAATCAGCCCCAGCATTTT few TRBV10-3 NA TRBJ1-5
CASREQGAGGYTF TGTGCCAGCAGAGAACAGGGGGCGGGTGGCTACACCTTC many TRBV12-3/TRBV12-4 TRBD1 TRBJ1-2
CASSQTGTRSYNEQFF TGTGCCAGCAGCCAAACAGGGACTAGAAGTTACAATGAGCAGTTCTTC NA TRBV14 TRBD2 TRBJ2-1
CASSPPAGGSYNEQFF TGTGCCAGCAGCCCGCCGGCCGGGGGCTCCTACAATGAGCAGTTCTTC NA TRBV7-2 NA TRBJ2-1
CASRMEAKQFF TGTGCCAGCAGAATGGAGGCAAAGCAGTTCTTC few TRBV12-3/TRBV12-4 NA TRBJ2-1
CASSPSGFYEQYF TGTGCCAGCAGCCCTAGCGGATTCTACGAGCAGTACTTC few TRBV28 TRBD2 TRBJ2-7
CASSQDPTSGGLGNEQFF TGCGCCAGCAGCCAAGATCCGACTAGCGGGGGCCTGGGGAATGAGCAGTTCTTC NA TRBV4-1 TRBD2 TRBJ2-1
CSARGATEAFF TGCAGTGCTAGGGGTGCCACTGAAGCTTTCTTT many TRBV20-1 NA TRBJ1-1
CASRSGQGDNEQFF TGTGCCAGCAGATCGGGACAGGGGGACAATGAGCAGTTCTTC many TRBV11-2 TRBD1 TRBJ2-1
CASSKGTAFEDTQYF TGTGCCAGCAGCAAAGGGACGGCCTTCGAAGATACGCAGTATTTT NA TRBV21-1 NA TRBJ2-3
CASTTSPAYGYTF TGTGCCAGCACCACTTCCCCAGCCTATGGCTACACCTTC NA TRBV12-3/TRBV12-4 NA TRBJ1-2
CASTTSGTGGPEQYF TGTGCCAGCACAACGTCCGGGACAGGGGGCCCCGAGCAGTACTTC few TRBV28 TRBD1 TRBJ2-7
CASSLGAGLNEQFF TGTGCCAGCAGTTTGGGGGCAGGTCTTAATGAGCAGTTCTTC few TRBV6-5 NA TRBJ2-1
CASGLPWQFEQYF TGTGCTAGTGGTTTGCCTTGGCAGTTCGAGCAGTACTTC NA TRBV12-5 NA TRBJ2-7
CASSHTAGGLTDTQYF TGTGCCAGCAGCCATACAGCGGGAGGCCTCACAGATACGCAGTATTTT NA TRBV5-4 TRBD2 TRBJ2-3
CASSLVFGGDIYGYTF TGCGCCAGCAGCTTGGTGTTTGGGGGGGACATATATGGCTACACCTTC few TRBV5-1 NA TRBJ1-2
CASRPQSGANVLTF TGCGCCAGCAGACCCCAATCTGGGGCCAACGTCCTGACTTTC NA TRBV5-1 NA TRBJ2-6
CASSLAGTGIQETQYF TGTGCCAGCAGTTTGGCTGGGACAGGGATACAAGAGACCCAGTACTTC few TRBV28 TRBD1 TRBJ2-5
CAISGRDHSTDTQYF TGTGCCATCAGCGGCCGAGACCACAGCACAGATACGCAGTATTTT few TRBV10-3 NA TRBJ2-3
CASSSPRGGGSYNEQFF TGTGCCAGCAGCTCCCCTCGAGGAGGGGGCTCCTACAATGAGCAGTTCTTC few TRBV7-9 NA TRBJ2-1
CASSSGWENTEAFF TGTGCCAGCAGTTCCGGGTGGGAGAACACTGAAGCTTTCTTT many TRBV12-3/TRBV12-4 NA TRBJ1-1
CASSPSEFSYNEQFF TGTGCCAGCAGTCCCTCCGAGTTCTCCTACAATGAGCAGTTCTTC many TRBV12-3/TRBV12-4 NA TRBJ2-1
CASGPPSGANNEQFF TGTGCTAGTGGACCGCCTTCGGGGGCAAACAATGAGCAGTTCTTC once TRBV12-5 NA TRBJ2-1
CASRSRDGGELFF TGTGCCAGCAGGAGCAGGGACGGCGGGGAGCTGTTTTTT few TRBV12-3/TRBV12-4 NA TRBJ2-2
CASVMGRRIPTDTQYF TGTGCCAGCGTTATGGGGCGGCGGATCCCCACAGATACGCAGTATTTT few TRBV28 NA TRBJ2-3
CASSDPSGGHTGELFF TGTGCCAGCAGTGACCCCAGCGGGGGCCACACCGGGGAGCTGTTTTTT few TRBV6-1 TRBD2 TRBJ2-2
CASSGDRGAQYF TGTGCCAGCAGTGGGGACAGGGGCGCCCAGTACTTC NA TRBV2 TRBD1 TRBJ2-5
CASSQDEGLGPQHF TGCGCCAGCAGCCAAGATGAGGGTCTGGGGCCCCAGCATTTT NA TRBV4-1 NA TRBJ1-5
CASSSNGQGNFYEQYF TGTGCCAGCAGTTCAAACGGACAGGGAAATTTTTACGAGCAGTACTTC few TRBV12-3/TRBV12-4 TRBD1 TRBJ2-7
CASSIQGRDTQYF TGTGCCAGCAGCATACAGGGGCGAGATACGCAGTATTTT NA TRBV13 TRBD1 TRBJ2-3
CAISVLADQETQYF TGTGCCATCAGTGTACTAGCGGACCAAGAGACCCAGTACTTC NA TRBV10-3 TRBD2 TRBJ2-5
CASKEAGHNYGYTF TGCGCCAGTAAGGAGGCGGGCCATAACTATGGCTACACCTTC many TRBV5-1 NA TRBJ1-2
CAIGGAPREQYF TGTGCCATCGGTGGAGCCCCACGCGAGCAGTACTTC few TRBV10-3 NA TRBJ2-7
CASSLWEGVETQYF TGTGCCAGCAGCTTATGGGAAGGGGTTGAGACCCAGTACTTC NA TRBV7-2 NA TRBJ2-5
CSGGGGGDEKLFF TGCAGTGGTGGTGGCGGGGGCGATGAAAAACTGTTTTTT few TRBV20-1 NA TRBJ1-4
CATSDRRTTDTQYF TGTGCCACCAGTGACCGTCGGACGACAGATACGCAGTATTTT NA TRBV24-1 NA TRBJ2-3
CASSQDWGNRGANEQFF TGCGCCAGCAGCCAAGACTGGGGGAACAGGGGGGCTAATGAGCAGTTCTTC NA TRBV4-1 TRBD1 TRBJ2-1
CSARGLAGGADTQYF TGCAGTGCTAGGGGACTAGCGGGAGGTGCAGATACGCAGTATTTT NA TRBV20-1 TRBD2 TRBJ2-3
CASSPLPYPRRPYEQYF TGTGCCAGCAGCCCCTTACCTTACCCCAGGCGCCCCTACGAGCAGTACTTC NA TRBV7-4 NA TRBJ2-7
CAISESSLRNSPLHF TGTGCCATCAGTGAGTCGAGCCTAAGAAATTCACCCCTCCACTTT NA TRBV10-3 NA TRBJ1-6
CASTKLEAQTGELFF TGTGCCAGCACCAAACTCGAGGCCCAGACCGGGGAGCTGTTTTTT NA TRBV7-8 NA TRBJ2-2